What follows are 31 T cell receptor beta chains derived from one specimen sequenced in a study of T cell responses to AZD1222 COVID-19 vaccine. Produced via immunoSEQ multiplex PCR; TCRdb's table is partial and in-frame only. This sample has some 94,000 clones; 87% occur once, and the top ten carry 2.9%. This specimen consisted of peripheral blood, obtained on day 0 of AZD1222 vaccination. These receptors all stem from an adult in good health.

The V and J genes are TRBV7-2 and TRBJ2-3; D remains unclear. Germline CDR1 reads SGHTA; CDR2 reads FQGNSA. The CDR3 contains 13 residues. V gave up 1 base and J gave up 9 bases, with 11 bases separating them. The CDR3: CASSLGVSPTQYF. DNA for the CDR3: TGTGCCAGCAGCTTAGGTGTATCTCCCACGCAGTATTTT.

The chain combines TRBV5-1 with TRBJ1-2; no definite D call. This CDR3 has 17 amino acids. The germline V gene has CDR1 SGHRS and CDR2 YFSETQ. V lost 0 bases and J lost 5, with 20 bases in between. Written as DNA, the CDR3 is TGCGCCAGCAGCTTGGCCGGTTGGGCCTCGGGAGGGTATGGCTACACCTTC. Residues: CASSLAGWASGGYGYTF.

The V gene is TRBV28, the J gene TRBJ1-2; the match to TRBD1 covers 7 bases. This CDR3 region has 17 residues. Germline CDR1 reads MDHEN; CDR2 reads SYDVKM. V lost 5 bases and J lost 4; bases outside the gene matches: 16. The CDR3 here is CASSETGSSPSFYGYTF. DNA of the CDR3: TGTGCCAGCAGTGAGACAGGGAGCTCGCCCTCCTTCTATGGCTACACCTTC.

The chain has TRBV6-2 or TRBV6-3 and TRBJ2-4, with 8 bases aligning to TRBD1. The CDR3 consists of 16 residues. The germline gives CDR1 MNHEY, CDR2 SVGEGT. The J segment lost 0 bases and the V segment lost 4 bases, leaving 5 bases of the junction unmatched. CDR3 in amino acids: CASSFRDRLAKNIQYF. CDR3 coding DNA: TGTGCCAGCAGTTTCCGGGACAGGCTAGCCAAAAACATTCAGTACTTC.

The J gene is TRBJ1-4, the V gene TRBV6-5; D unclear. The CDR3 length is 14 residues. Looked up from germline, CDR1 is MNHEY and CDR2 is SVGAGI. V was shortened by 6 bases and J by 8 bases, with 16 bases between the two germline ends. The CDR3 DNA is TGTGCCAGCAGCCGACGGCTGCCCGTCGAAAAACTGTTTTTT. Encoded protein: CASSRRLPVEKLFF.

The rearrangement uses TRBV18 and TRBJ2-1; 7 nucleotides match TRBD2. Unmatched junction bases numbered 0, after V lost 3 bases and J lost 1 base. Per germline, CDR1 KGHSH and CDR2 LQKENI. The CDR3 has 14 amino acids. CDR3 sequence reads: CASSPGGSYNEQFF. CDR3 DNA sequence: TGTGCCAGCTCACCCGGGGGGTCCTACAATGAGCAGTTCTTC.

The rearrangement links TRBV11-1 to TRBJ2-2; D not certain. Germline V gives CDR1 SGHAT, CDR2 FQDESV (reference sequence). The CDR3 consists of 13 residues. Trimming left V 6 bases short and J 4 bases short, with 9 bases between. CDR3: CASRKMSTGELFF. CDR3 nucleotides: TGTGCCAGCAGGAAAATGAGCACCGGGGAGCTGTTTTTT. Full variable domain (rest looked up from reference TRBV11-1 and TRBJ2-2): EAEVAQSPRYKITEKSQAVAFWCDPISGHATLYWYRQILGQGPELLVQFQDESVVDDSQLPKDRFSAERLKGVDSTLKIQPAELGDSAMYLCASRKMSTGELFFGEGSRLTVL.

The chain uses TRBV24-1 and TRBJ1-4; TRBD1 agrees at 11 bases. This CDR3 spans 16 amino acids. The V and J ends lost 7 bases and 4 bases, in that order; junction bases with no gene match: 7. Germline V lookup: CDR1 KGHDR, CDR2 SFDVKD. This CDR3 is CATSEGQGAVNEKLFF. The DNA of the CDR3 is TGTGCCACCAGCGAAGGACAGGGGGCTGTTAATGAAAAACTGTTTTTT.

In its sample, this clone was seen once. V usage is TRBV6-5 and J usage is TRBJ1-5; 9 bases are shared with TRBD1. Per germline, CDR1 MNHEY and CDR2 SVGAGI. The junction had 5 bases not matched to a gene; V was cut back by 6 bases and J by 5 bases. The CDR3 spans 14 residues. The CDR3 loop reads CASRGTGRYQPQHF. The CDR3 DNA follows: TGTGCCAGCAGGGGGACAGGGAGGTATCAGCCCCAGCATTTT.

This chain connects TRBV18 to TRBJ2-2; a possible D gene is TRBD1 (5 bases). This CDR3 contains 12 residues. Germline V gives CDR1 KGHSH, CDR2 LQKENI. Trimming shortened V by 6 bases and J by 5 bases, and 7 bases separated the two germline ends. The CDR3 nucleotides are TGTGCCAGCTCGACAGCAACCGGGGAGCTGTTTTTT. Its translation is CASSTATGELFF.

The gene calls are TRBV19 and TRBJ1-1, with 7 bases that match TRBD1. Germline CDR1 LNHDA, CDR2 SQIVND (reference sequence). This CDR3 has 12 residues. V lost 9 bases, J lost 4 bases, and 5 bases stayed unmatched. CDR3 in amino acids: CASGQGVTEAFF. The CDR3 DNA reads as TGTGCCAGCGGCCAGGGGGTCACTGAAGCTTTCTTT.

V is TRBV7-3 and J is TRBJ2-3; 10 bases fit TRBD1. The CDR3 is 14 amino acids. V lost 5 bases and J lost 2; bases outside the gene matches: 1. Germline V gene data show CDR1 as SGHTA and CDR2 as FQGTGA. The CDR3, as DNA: TGTGCCAGCAGCGACAGGGGGCCCACAGATACGCAGTATTTT. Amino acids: CASSDRGPTDTQYF. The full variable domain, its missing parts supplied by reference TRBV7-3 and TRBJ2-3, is GAGVSQTPSNKVTEKGKYVELRCDPISGHTALYWYRQSLGQGPEFLIYFQGTGAADDSGLPNDRFFAVRPEGSVSTLKIQRTERGDSAVYLCASSDRGPTDTQYFGPGTRLTVL.

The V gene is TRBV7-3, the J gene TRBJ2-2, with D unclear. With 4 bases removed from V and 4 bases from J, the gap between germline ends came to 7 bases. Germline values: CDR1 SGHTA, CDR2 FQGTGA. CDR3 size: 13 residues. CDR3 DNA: TGTGCCAGCAGCTCGCGACCCACCGGGGAGCTGTTTTTT. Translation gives CASSSRPTGELFF.

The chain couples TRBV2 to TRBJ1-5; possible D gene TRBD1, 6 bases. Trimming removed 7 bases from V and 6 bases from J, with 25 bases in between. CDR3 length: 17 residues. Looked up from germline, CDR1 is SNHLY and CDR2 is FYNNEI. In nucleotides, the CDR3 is TGTGCCAGCAAACGCACCGGGGCAGGGGAGGCCGGTCAGCCCCAGCATTTT. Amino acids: CASKRTGAGEAGQPQHF.

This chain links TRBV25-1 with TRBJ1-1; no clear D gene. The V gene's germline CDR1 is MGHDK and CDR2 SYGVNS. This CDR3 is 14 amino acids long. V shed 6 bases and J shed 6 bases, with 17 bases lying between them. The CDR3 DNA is TGTGCCAGCAGCGGGCTCGGGTCGGTGGCTGAAGCTTTCTTT. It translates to CASSGLGSVAEAFF.

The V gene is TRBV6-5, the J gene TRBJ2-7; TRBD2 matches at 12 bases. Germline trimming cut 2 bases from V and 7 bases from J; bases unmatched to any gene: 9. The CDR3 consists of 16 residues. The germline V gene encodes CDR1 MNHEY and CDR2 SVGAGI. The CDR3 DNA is TGTGCCAGCAGTTACCGCCGGACTAGCGGGGCCGCGGAGCAGTACTTC. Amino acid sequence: CASSYRRTSGAAEQYF.

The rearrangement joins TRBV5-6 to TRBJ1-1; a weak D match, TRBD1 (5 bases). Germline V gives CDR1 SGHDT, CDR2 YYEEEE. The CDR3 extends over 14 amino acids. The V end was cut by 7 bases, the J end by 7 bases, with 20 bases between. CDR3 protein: CASARGRLAGEAFF. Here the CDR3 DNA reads TGTGCCAGCGCTAGGGGACGATTGGCGGGTGAAGCTTTCTTT.

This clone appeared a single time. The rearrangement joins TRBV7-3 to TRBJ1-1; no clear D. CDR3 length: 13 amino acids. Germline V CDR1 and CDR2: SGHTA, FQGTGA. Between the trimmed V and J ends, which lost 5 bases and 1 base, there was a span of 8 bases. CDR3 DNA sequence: TGTGCCAGCAGCAGGAATAGGAACACTGAAGCTTTCTTT. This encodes CASSRNRNTEAFF.

CDR3 in amino acids: CASSPRDESYGYTF. The CDR3 DNA is TGTGCCAGCTCACCGCGGGACGAAAGCTATGGCTACACCTTC. This rearrangement joins TRBV18 to TRBJ1-2; TRBD1 might be the D (5 bases). CDR1 and CDR2 (germline): KGHSH, LQKENI. The CDR3 is 14 amino acids. V was cut by 3 bases and J by 4 bases, with 12 bases left in between.

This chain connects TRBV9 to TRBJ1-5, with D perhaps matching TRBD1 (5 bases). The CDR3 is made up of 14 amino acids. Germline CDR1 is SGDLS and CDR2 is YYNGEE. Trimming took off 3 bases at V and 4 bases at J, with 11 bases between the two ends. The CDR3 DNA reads TGTGCCAGCAGCGCCACCGGGACGAATCAGCCCCAGCATTTT. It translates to CASSATGTNQPQHF.

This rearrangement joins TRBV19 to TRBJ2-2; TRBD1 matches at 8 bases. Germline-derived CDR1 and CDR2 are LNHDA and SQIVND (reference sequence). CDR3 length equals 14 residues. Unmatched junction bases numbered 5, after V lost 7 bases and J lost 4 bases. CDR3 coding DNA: TGTGCCAGTAATGACAGGGGTGCCACCGGGGAGCTGTTTTTT. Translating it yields CASNDRGATGELFF.

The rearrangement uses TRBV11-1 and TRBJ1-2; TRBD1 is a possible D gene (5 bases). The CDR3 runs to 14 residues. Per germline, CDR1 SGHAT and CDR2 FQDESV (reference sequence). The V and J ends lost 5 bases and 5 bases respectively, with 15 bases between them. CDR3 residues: CASSAQGAVYGYTF. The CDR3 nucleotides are TGTGCCAGCAGCGCCCAAGGGGCAGTTTATGGCTACACCTTC.

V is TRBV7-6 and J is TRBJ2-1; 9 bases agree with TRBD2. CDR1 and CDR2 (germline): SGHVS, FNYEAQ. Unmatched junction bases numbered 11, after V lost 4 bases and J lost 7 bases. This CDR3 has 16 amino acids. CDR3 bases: TGTGCCAGCAGCTCGAGGCGGGAGGGCCCCTCTAATGAGCAGTTCTTC. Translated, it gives CASSSRREGPSNEQFF.

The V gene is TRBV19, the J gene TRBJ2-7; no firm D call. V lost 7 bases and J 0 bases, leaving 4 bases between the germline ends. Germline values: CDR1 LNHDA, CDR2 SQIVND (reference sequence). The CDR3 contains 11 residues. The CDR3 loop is CASTSSYEQYV. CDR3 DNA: TGTGCCAGTACAAGCTCCTACGAGCAGTACGTC.

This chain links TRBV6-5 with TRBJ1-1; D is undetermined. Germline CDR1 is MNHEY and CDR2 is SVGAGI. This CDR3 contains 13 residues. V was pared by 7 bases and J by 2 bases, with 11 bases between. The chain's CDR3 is CASKGSGNTEAFF. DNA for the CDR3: TGTGCCAGCAAAGGTTCGGGAAACACTGAAGCTTTCTTT.

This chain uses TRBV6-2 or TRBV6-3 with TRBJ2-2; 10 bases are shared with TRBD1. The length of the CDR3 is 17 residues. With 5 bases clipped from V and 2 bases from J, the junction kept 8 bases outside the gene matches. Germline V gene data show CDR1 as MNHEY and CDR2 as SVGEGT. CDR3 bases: TGTGCCAGCAGTGCCGGGACAGGGGTCGGAAACACCGGGGAGCTGTTTTTT. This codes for CASSAGTGVGNTGELFF.

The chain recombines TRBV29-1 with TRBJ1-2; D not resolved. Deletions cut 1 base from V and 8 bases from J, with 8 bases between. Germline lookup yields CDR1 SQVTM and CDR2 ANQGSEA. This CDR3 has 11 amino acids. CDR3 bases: TGCAGCGTTGAAGGGTATAACGGCTACACCTTC. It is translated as CSVEGYNGYTF.

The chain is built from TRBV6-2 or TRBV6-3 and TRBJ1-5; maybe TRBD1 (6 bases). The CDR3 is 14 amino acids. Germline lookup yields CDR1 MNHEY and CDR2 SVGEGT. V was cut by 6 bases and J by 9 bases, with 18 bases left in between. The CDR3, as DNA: TGTGCCAGCAGCCCCGGACAGATCAGGACGCCCCAGCATTTT. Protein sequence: CASSPGQIRTPQHF.

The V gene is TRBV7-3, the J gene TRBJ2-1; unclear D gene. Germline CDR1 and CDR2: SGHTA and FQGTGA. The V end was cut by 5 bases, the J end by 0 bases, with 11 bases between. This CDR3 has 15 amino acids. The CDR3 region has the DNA TGTGCCAGCAGCCCCGACGTGAGCTCCTACAATGAGCAGTTCTTC. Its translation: CASSPDVSSYNEQFF.

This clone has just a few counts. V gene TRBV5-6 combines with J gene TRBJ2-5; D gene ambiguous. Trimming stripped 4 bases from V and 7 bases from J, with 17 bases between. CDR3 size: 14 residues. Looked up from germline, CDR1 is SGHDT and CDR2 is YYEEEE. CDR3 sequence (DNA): TGTGCCAGCAGCCTTCTATCGGACCCCGGGACCCAGTACTTC. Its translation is CASSLLSDPGTQYF.

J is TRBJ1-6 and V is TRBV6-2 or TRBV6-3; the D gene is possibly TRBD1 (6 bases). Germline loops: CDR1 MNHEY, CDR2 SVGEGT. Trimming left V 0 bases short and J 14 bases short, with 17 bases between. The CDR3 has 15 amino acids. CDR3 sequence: CASSYSPDSGSSLHF. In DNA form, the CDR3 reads TGTGCCAGCAGTTACTCGCCGGACAGCGGCTCTTCCCTCCACTTT.